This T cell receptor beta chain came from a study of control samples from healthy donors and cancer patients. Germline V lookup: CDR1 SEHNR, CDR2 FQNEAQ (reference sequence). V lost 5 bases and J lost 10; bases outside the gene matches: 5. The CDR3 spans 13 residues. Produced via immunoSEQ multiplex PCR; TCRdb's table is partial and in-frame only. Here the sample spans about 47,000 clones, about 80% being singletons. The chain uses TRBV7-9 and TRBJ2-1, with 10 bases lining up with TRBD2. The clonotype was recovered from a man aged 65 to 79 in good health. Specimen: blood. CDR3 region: CASSPEGLAEQFF. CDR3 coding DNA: TGTGCCAGCAGCCCGGAGGGACTAGCGGAGCAGTTCTTC.